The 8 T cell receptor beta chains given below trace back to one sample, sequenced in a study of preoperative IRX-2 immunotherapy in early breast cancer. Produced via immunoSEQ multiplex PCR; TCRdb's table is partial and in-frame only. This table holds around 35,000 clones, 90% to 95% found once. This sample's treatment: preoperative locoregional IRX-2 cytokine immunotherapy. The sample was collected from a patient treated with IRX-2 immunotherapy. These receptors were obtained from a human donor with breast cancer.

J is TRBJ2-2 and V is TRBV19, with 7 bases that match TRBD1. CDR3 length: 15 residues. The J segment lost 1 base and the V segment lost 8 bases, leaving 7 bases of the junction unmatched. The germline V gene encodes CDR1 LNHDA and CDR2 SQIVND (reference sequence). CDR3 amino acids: CASRIRQGNTGELFF. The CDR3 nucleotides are TGTGCCAGTCGCATCCGACAGGGGAACACCGGGGAGCTGTTTTTT.

CDR3 sequence: CASSHPGQGAVREQYF. CDR3 bases: TGTGCCAGCAGTCACCCGGGACAGGGGGCGGTAAGGGAGCAGTACTTC. The gene calls are TRBV28 and TRBJ2-7, with 12 bases matching TRBD1. The CDR3 is made up of 16 amino acids. J was trimmed by 7 bases and V by 5 bases; bases with no gene match: 12. Germline V gene lookup returns CDR1 MDHEN and CDR2 SYDVKM.

The CDR3 DNA reads TGTGCCGCAAGGCTTGGGGGCTTAACTTTCTTT. The encoded protein is CAARLGGLTFF. This rearrangement joins TRBV2 to TRBJ1-1; D might be TRBD1 (6 bases). Germline values: CDR1 SNHLY, CDR2 FYNNEI. CDR3 length: 11 residues. Trimming shortened V by 11 bases and J by 12 bases, and 19 bases separated the two germline ends.

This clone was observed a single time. CDR3 nucleotides: TGTGCCAGCAGCCGTGACAGGGGAGAGACCCAGTACTTC. This translates into CASSRDRGETQYF. The rearrangement uses TRBV7-8 and TRBJ2-5; 8 bases agree with TRBD1. V lost 5 bases to trimming and J lost 4 bases; unmatched junction nucleotides: 3. This CDR3 has 13 amino acids. The germline V gene has CDR1 SGHVS and CDR2 FQNEAQ.

The DNA of the CDR3 is TGCGCCAGCAGCCACTTGGCGGGGGGGCAGAAGACCCAGTACTTC. This translates into CASSHLAGGQKTQYF. The V gene is TRBV4-1, the J gene TRBJ2-5, with TRBD2 matching 9 bases. J was trimmed by 6 bases and V by 3 bases; bases with no gene match: 8. The CDR3 consists of 15 residues. Germline V gene sequence: CDR1 MGHRA, CDR2 YSYEKL.

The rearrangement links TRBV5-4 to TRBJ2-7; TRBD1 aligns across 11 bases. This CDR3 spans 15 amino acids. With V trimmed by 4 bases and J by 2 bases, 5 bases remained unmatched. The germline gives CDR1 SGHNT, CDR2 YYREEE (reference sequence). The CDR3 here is CASSRGDRGAYEQYF. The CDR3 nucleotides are TGTGCCAGCAGCCGCGGGGACAGGGGGGCCTACGAGCAGTACTTC.

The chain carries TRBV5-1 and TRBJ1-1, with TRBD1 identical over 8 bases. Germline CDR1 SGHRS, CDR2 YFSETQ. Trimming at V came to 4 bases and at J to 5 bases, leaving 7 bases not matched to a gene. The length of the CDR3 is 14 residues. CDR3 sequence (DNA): TGCGCCAGCAGCCTCGGACAGGGAAGGACTGAAGCTTTCTTT. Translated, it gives CASSLGQGRTEAFF.

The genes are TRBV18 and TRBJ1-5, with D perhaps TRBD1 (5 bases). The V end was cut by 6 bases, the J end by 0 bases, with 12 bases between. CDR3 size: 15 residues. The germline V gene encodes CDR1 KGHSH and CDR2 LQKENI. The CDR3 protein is CASSLGRVSNQPQHF. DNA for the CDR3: TGTGCCAGCTCCCTGGGACGGGTTAGCAATCAGCCCCAGCATTTT.